This TCR beta chain was profiled in a study of blood T cell repertoires in COVID-19. Those enrolled, adults aged 18 to 89 years, came from about two dozen US areas. Self-reported history from a screening survey and questionnaire set each donor's cohort. The table came from immunoSEQ multiplex PCR; TCRdb's copy has only in-frame clones and leaves some out. Here the sample spans about 300,000 clones, about 93% being singletons. There are a few counts of this clone. CDR1 is SGDLS and CDR2 is YYNGEE in the germline V gene. Trimming took 0 bases from V and 7 from J, leaving 14 bases between them. The CDR3 covers 14 residues.

Sample: PBMCs or T cells enriched from blood (not recorded which). This TCR came from a woman in her twenties or thirties who had recovered from COVID-19. The V gene is TRBV9, the J gene TRBJ2-7, with D uncertain. The CDR3 bases are TGTGCCAGCAGCGTAGCCGCGGAGTCATGGGAGCAGTACTTC. It specifies CASSVAAESWEQYF.